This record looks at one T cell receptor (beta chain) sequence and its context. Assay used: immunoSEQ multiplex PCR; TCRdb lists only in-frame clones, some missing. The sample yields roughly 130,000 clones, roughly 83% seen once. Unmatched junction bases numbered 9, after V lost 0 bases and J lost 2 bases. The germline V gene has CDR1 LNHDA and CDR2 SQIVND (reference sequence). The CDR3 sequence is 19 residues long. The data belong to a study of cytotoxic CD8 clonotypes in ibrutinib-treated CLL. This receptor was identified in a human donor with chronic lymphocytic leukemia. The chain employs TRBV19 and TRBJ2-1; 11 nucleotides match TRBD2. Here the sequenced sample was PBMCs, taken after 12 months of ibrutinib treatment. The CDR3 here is CASSIEWPSGRRTYNEQFF. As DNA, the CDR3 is TGTGCCAGTAGTATAGAGTGGCCTAGCGGGAGGAGGACCTACAATGAGCAGTTCTTC.